Reported below is one TCR beta chain. These data are taken from a study of T cell changes during pregnancy in multiple sclerosis. Some clones are missing from TCRdb's copy, which holds only in-frame ones; the method was immunoSEQ multiplex PCR. Among around 57,000 clones listed, about 89% were seen once. The sample in question was peripheral blood, obtained in the first trimester of pregnancy. The receptor was isolated from a female donor with multiple sclerosis, enrolled in a pregnancy study.

CDR3 nucleotides: TGTGCCAGCAGCCTTGGGACTTCCGCTAGCACAGATACGCAGTATTTT. Its translation is CASSLGTSASTDTQYF. This chain connects TRBV4-2 to TRBJ2-3; a possible D gene is TRBD2 (6 bases). The CDR3 spans 16 residues. Per the germline V gene, CDR1 is LGHNA and CDR2 is YNFKEQ. Trimming pared 4 bases from V and 0 bases from J, leaving 14 bases between.